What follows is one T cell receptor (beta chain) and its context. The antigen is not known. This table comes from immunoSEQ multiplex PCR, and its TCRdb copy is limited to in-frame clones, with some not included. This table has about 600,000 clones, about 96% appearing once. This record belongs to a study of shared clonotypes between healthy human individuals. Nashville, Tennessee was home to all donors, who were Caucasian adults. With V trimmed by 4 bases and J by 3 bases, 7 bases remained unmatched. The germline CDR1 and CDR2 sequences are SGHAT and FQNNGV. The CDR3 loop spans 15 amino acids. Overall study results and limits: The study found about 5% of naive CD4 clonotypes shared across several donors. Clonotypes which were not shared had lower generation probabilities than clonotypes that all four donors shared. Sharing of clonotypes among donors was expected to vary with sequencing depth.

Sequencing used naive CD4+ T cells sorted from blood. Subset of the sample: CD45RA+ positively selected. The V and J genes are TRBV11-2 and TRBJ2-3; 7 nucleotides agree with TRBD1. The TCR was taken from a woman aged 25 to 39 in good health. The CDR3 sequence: CASSSQGQQTDTQYF. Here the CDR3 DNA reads TGTGCCAGCAGCTCACAGGGACAGCAAACAGATACGCAGTATTTT.